This T cell receptor beta chain was identified during a study of blood T cell repertoires in COVID-19. Sequencing used immunoSEQ multiplex PCR; TCRdb keeps in-frame clones, though not all of them. This sample has more than 250,000 clones, with roughly 80% found just once. This CDR3 region has 14 residues. The germline CDR1 and CDR2 sequences are SGHDT and YYEEEE. Trimming left V 4 bases short and J 6 bases short, with 16 bases between. Specimen: PBMCs or T cells enriched from blood (not recorded which). V usage is TRBV5-6 and J usage is TRBJ1-1; D gene uncertain. This receptor was identified in a man in his forties who had been exposed to COVID-19. The CDR3 DNA sequence: TGTGCCAGCAGCCCGTTACAGTTCTTGTCTGAAGCTTTCTTT. It is translated as CASSPLQFLSEAFF.